This T cell receptor (beta chain) was retrieved from a study of blood T cell repertoires in COVID-19. Original handling: For nucleated cells, counts were estimated from reference gene primer amplification. Only in-frame clones appear in the TCRdb table, and some are missing; sequencing was by immunoSEQ multiplex PCR. V and J calls and clone size are those listed in that table; D and trimming were worked out from the DNA. The sample consists of 270,000 or so clones, 75% to 95% of them appearing once. The TCR sequence derives from a man in his forties who had been exposed to COVID-19. Input material: PBMCs or T cells enriched from blood (not recorded which).

The CDR3 loop is CASSDGGRAGTDTQYF. The DNA for the CDR3 is TGTGCCAGCAGTGACGGGGGCAGGGCGGGCACAGATACGCAGTATTTT. This chain uses TRBV6-4 with TRBJ2-3; the D gene is possibly TRBD1 (6 bases). V was trimmed by 2 bases and J by 1 base, leaving 13 bases between them. The CDR3 totals 16 residues. Germline CDR1 MRHNA, CDR2 SNTAGT.